The source of this T cell receptor (beta chain) is a study of yellow fever vaccine responses in identical twins. Each CDR3 protein is one row after TCRdb ran MiXCR on the RT-PCR reads. The sample includes approximately 20,000 distinct CDR3 sequences, less than 75% seen only once; the top ten take approximately 2.2%. For this clonotype: Its target is not known.

Study-wide points: It has been reported that, in twins, the vaccine T cell response seemed partly convergent and partly personalized.

The sequence was collected from a woman in her late teens or twenties who received the yellow fever vaccine. The sequences come from T cells from blood (PBMCs), unsorted or a sorted subset (not recorded which), collected before or after yellow fever vaccination (not recorded which).

The CDR3: CASSQDNGGAAYNEQFF. The CDR3 nucleotides are TGTGCCAGCAGCCAAGATAATGGGGGGGCGGCCTACAATGAGCAGTTCTTC. The chain couples TRBV4-2 to TRBJ2-1, with a tentative D call TRBD2 (7 bases). In germline, CDR1 is LGHNA, CDR2 YNFKEQ. The CDR3 runs to 17 residues. Trimming took 0 bases from V and 2 from J, leaving 14 bases between them.